This T cell receptor beta chain was identified in a study of OX40 agonist ivuxolimab in advanced cancers. Study details: Subjects had a mean age of around 60 years, with a range of 23 to 79; around 80% were male.

Clones were read by immunoSEQ multiplex PCR, and TCRdb kept only the in-frame ones, dropping some. The data hold under 80,000 clones, with approximately 86% observed a single time. Baseline, cycle 4 day 1, and cycle 7 day 1 were the blood sampling points. CDR1 is MDHEN, CDR2 SYDVKM, per germline. Trimming removed 7 bases at V and 1 base at J, with 17 bases between. This CDR3 has 15 amino acids. This receptor was taken from an adult with an advanced solid tumor such as melanoma, head and neck, liver or kidney cancer. This specimen consisted of CD4+ or CD8+ T cells sorted from blood, obtained in a trial of the OX40 agonist ivuxolimab. The chain combines TRBV28 with TRBJ2-7; a possible D gene is TRBD1 (5 bases). The CDR3 loop is CASNSQGRYSYEQYF. The CDR3 DNA reads as TGTGCCAGCAATTCGCAGGGTCGATATTCCTACGAGCAGTACTTC.